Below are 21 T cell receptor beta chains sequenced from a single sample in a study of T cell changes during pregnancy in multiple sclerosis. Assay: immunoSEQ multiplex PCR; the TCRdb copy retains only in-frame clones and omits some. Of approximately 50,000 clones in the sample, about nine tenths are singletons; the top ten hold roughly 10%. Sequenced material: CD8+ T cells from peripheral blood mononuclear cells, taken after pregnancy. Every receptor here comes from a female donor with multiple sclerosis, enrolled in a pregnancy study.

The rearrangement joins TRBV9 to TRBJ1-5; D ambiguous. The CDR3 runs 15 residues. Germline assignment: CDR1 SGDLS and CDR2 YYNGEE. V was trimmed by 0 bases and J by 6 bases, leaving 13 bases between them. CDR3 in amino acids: CASSVGGGFGQPQHF. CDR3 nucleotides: TGTGCCAGCAGCGTAGGGGGAGGGTTCGGTCAGCCCCAGCATTTT.

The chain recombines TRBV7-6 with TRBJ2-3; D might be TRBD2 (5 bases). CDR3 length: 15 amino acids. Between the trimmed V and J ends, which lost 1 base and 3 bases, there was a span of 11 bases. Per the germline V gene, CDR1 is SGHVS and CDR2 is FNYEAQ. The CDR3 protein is CASSLEAGQTDTQYF. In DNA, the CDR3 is TGTGCCAGCAGCTTAGAGGCGGGCCAGACAGATACGCAGTATTTT.

CDR3 in DNA: TGTGCCAGCAGCCGGCAGGGGGCAGTGACTGAAGCTTTCTTT. Translation gives CASSRQGAVTEAFF. The V gene is TRBV27, the J gene TRBJ1-1; TRBD1 agrees at 8 bases. With V trimmed by 6 bases and J by 5 bases, 8 bases remained unmatched. The germline CDR1 and CDR2 sequences are MNHEY and SMNVEV (reference sequence). The CDR3 is 14 amino acids.

This chain's CDR3 is CASRGWGYNEAFF. As DNA, the CDR3 is TGTGCCAGCAGGGGTTGGGGCTACAATGAAGCTTTCTTT. The chain couples TRBV5-4 to TRBJ1-1; D possibly corresponds to TRBD1 (5 bases). Germline CDR1 reads SGHNT; CDR2 reads YYREEE (reference sequence). The V end lost 5 bases, the J end lost 7 bases, and 15 bases lay between the germline ends. The CDR3 contains 13 residues.

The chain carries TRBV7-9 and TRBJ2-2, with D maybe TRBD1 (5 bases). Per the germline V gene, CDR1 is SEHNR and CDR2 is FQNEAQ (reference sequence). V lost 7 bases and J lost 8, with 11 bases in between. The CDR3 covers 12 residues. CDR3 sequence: CASTTGAGELFF. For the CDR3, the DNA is TGTGCCAGCACCACAGGAGCTGGGGAGCTGTTTTTT.

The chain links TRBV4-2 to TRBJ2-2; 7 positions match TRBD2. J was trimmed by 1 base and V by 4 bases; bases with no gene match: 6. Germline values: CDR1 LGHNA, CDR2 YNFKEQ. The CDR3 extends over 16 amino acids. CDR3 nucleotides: TGTGCCAGCAGCCCGAGCGGGACTGAGAACACCGGGGAGCTGTTTTTT. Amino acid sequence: CASSPSGTENTGELFF.

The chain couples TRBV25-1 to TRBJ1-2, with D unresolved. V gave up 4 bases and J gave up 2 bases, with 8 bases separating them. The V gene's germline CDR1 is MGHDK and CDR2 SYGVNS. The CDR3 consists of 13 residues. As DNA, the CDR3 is TGTGCCAGCAGTGCGACAAACAACTATGGCTACACCTTC. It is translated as CASSATNNYGYTF.

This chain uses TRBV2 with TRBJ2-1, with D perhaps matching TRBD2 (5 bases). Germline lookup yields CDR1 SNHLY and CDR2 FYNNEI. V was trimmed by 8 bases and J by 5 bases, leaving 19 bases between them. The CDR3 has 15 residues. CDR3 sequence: CASVGQPRENNEQFF. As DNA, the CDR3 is TGTGCCAGCGTCGGGCAGCCCCGGGAAAACAATGAGCAGTTCTTC.

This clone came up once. The CDR3 loop is CASSLVTAGEGSPLHF. CDR3 nucleotides: TGTGCCAGCAGCTTGGTTACGGCCGGGGAGGGATCACCCCTCCACTTT. The chain uses TRBV5-4 and TRBJ1-6; no clear D gene. The CDR3 is 16 amino acids. Germline loops: CDR1 SGHNT, CDR2 YYREEE (reference sequence). V lost 0 bases and J lost 10, with 17 bases in between.

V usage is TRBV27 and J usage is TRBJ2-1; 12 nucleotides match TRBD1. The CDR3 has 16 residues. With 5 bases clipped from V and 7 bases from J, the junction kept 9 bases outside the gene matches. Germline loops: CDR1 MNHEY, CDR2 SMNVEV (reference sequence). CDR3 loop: CASSPARGQGANEQFF. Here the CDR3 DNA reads TGTGCCAGCAGTCCAGCGAGGGGACAGGGGGCGAATGAGCAGTTCTTC.

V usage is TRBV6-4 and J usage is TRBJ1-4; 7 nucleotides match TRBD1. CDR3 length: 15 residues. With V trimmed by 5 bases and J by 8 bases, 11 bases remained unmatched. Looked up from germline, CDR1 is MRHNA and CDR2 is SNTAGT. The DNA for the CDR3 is TGTGCCAGCAGTTCAACAGGGGAGGTTTCCGAAAAACTGTTTTTT. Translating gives CASSSTGEVSEKLFF.

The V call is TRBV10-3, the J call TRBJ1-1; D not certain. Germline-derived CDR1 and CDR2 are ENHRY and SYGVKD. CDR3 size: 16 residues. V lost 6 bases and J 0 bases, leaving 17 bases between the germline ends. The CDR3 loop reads CAISTSGVGLNTEAFF. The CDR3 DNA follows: TGTGCCATCAGCACCTCCGGGGTGGGGTTGAACACTGAAGCTTTCTTT.

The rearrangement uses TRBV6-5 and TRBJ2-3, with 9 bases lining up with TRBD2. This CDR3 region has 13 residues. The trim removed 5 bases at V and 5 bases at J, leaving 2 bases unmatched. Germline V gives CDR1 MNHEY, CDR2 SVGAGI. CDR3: CASSSGGIDTQYF. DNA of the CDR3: TGTGCCAGCAGTAGCGGGGGGATAGATACGCAGTATTTT.

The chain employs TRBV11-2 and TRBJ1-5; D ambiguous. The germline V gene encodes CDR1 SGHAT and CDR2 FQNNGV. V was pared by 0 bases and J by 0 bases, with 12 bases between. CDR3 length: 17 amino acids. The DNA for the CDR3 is TGTGCCAGCAGCTTAGATATACAGAGTTATAGCAATCAGCCCCAGCATTTT. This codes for CASSLDIQSYSNQPQHF. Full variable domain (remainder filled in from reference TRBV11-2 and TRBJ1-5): EAGVAQSPRYKIIEKRQSVAFWCNPISGHATLYWYQQILGQGPKLLIQFQNNGVVDDSQLPKDRFSAERLKGVDSTLKIQPAKLEDSAVYLCASSLDIQSYSNQPQHFGDGTRLSIL.

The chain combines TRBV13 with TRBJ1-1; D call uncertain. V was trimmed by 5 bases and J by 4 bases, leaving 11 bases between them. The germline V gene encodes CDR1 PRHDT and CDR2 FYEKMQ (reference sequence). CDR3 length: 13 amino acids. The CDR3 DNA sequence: TGTGCCAGCAGCCCTACACGGAGCACTGAAGCTTTCTTT. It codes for CASSPTRSTEAFF.

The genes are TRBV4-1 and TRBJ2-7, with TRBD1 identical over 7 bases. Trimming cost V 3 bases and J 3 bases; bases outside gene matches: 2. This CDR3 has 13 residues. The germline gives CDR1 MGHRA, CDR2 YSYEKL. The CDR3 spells CASSQGTVYEQYF. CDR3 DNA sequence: TGCGCCAGCAGCCAGGGGACAGTCTACGAGCAGTACTTC.

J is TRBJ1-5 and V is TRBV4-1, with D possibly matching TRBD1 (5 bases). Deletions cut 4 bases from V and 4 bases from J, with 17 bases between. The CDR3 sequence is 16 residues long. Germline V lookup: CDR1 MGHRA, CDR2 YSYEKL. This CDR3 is CASSLREALGNQPQHF. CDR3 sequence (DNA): TGCGCCAGCAGCCTCAGGGAGGCCCTCGGAAATCAGCCCCAGCATTTT.

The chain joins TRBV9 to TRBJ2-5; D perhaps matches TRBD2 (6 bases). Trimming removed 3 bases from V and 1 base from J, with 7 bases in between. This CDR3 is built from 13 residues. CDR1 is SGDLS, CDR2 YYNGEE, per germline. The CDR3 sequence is CASSGDSQETQYF. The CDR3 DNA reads TGTGCCAGCAGCGGGGACTCCCAAGAGACCCAGTACTTC.

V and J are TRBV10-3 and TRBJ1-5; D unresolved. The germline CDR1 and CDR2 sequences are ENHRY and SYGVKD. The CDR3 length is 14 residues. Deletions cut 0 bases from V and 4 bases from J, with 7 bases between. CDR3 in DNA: TGTGCCATCAGTGAGTCTCTAGGAAATCAGCCCCAGCATTTT. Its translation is CAISESLGNQPQHF.

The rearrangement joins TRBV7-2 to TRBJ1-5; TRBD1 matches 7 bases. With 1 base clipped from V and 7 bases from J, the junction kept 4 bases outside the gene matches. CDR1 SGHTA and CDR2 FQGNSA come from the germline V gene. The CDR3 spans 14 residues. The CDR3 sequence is CASSLEQGMQPQHF. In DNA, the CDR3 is TGTGCCAGCAGCTTAGAACAGGGGATGCAGCCCCAGCATTTT.

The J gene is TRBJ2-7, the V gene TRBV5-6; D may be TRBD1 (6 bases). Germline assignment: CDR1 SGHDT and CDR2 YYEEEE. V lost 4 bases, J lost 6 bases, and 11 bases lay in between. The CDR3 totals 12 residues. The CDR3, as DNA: TGTGCCAGCAGCGATACAGGGAGCGAGCAGTACTTC. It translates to CASSDTGSEQYF. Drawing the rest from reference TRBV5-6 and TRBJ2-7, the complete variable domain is DAGVTQSPTHLIKTRGQQVTLRCSPKSGHDTVSWYQQALGQGPQFIFQYYEEEERQRGNFPDRFSGHQFPNYSSELNVNALLLGDSALYLCASSDTGSEQYFGPGTRLTVT.